The T cell receptor beta chain described here comes from a study of blood T cells in healthy people across ages (dated by TCRdb to 2015 to 2017). At the level of the whole study: In model experiments, roughly one uniquely barcoded TCR beta cDNA molecule per two T cells was captured by template switching. The donors were split into four age groups: young (average about 16 years), middle-aged (roughly 39), aged (about 62) and long-lived (under 85). To avoid experimental bias, donors of different ages were randomly spread across the sequencing lanes. To track age-related changes in TCR beta repertoire diversity, the study relied on deep sequencing normalized with unique cDNA molecular identifiers. For two donors (one aged 18 to 29 and one aged 80 or older), the study analyzed two additional independent replicas of 1 million unique cDNA reads from the same blood draw. On the study overall, not on this receptor specifically: Because donor CMV infection status was unknown, age-related changes in expanded clonotypes were potentially confounded. Because profiling used bulk unsorted PBMCs, naive and antigen-experienced compartments could not be compared conclusively. A strong correlation was found between observed TCR beta diversity and the percentage of naive T cells measured by flow cytometry. Compared with the aged group, the long-lived group had more naive CD4+ T cells, fewer expanded clones and increased TCR diversity, a pattern suggesting age selection. Total diversity estimates from one million sequenced T cells were considered lower bounds and underestimates. As age increased, observed TCR beta diversity per million T cells dropped in a roughly linear way, and a significant reduction was already evident by age about 40.

This clonotype was counted ten times or more. Its antigen specificity is not known. Nothing much larger sits one base from this clone, and base qualities are not available. Library generation was performed with 5' RACE. These reads were obtained on an Illumina HiSeq 2500. A second PCR of about 7 to 12 cycles was run with a J-beta primer mix and a sample-barcoded 5' primer. A unique molecular identifier was introduced onto each TCR beta cDNA molecule by a template-switch 5' adaptor carrying 12 random nucleotides. Each sample yielded at least 3 million CDR3-containing paired-end reads. First-strand cDNA was synthesized from all RNA with the Mint cDNA synthesis kit, primed by a TRBC-specific oligonucleotide. Following uracil-DNA glycosylase treatment, all cDNA underwent a first 18-cycle PCR with the universal primers M1SS and BC2_uni_R. In the paper's pipeline: Each sample was normalized by randomly selecting 1 million high-quality reads, each carrying a distinct molecular identifier. Reads sharing molecular identifiers were discarded rather than binned into consensus sequences. MiTCR, run with a Q25 quality threshold and the strictest error-elimination algorithm, handled CDR3 identification, clonotype clustering and error correction. A nonparametric unseen species model with Euler transformation was used to estimate lower-bound total TCR beta diversity. The public reads were quality trimmed at Q25 with fastp and then assembled into clones with MiXCR by TCRdb, keeping productive beta chains. Here each entry gathers all rows of one CDR3 protein and keeps the most common genes and DNA. TCRdb, not the original authors, processed these V and J calls. The sample table records about 640,000 distinct CDR3 sequences; roughly 53% of these occur just once. The ten largest clones take up roughly 34% of the sample.

The donors were some 39 Caucasian individuals from Russia, aged roughly 6 to 100 years, who were systemically healthy. Each donor gave ten milliliters of peripheral blood, collected into EDTA-treated Vacutainer tubes. Ficoll-Paque density-gradient centrifugation was used to isolate PBMCs, with at least 6.5 million per sample. Trizol reagent was used to extract total RNA from PBMCs, with at least 6 micrograms per sample. For every donor, flow cytometry on a PBMC aliquot measured the percentage of naive CD45RAhigh/CD27high T cells. The CDR3 contains 15 residues, cysteine and phenylalanine counted. Only the CDR3 part of the read is kept: 45 bases, read in frame from the first base. Trimming costs V 0 bases and J 2 bases, and their ends lie 12 bases apart. The germline V gene supplies CDR1 SGDLS and CDR2 YYNGEE.

Sequenced input: blood. The TCR originated in a man aged 55-75 years in good health. In this chain, TRBV9 is recombined with TRBJ2-7; there is no confident call for the D gene. This receptor has the CDR3 CASSVAPGSTYEQYF. The nucleotides read TGTGCCAGCAGCGTAGCCCCCGGGTCCACCTACGAGCAGTACTTC.